The TCR beta chain under discussion was sequenced for a study of low-dose radiotherapy and immunotherapy resistance in tumors. Looking at the study overall: In Cohort 2, 1 Gy per fraction was delivered every two weeks, for a total of 13 Gy over 26 weeks. Each two-week cycle included intravenous cyclophosphamide 200 mg/m2, given one day before radiation and immunotherapy. Patients' oral aspirin dose was 300 mg daily across four cycles from cycle 1 day 1.

With TRAV- and TRBV-specific primers, first-strand cDNA was made, covering the alpha and beta chains. With a V-primer adapter and a constant-region primer, TCRs were amplified for about 20 PCR cycles. From the reads, TCRdb called clonotypes with MiXCR, one entry per CDR3 protein. The table records 15,000 to 20,000 distinct CDR3 sequences, about 74% of them present only once. The V gene's germline CDR1 is SGHNT and CDR2 YYREEE (reference sequence). V lost 0 bases to trimming and J lost 8 bases, with 8 bases between them. CDR3 length: 12 residues. The rearrangement joins TRBV5-4 to TRBJ1-2; D is unclear. The TCR comes from a human donor with advanced metastatic prostate, ovarian, gallbladder or colorectal cancer (not recorded which). This table probably holds off-target reads from a library built for another chain. In nucleotides, the CDR3 is TGTGCCAGCAGCTTGGCCTTGGGAGGCTACACCTTC. Translating gives CASSLALGGYTF.